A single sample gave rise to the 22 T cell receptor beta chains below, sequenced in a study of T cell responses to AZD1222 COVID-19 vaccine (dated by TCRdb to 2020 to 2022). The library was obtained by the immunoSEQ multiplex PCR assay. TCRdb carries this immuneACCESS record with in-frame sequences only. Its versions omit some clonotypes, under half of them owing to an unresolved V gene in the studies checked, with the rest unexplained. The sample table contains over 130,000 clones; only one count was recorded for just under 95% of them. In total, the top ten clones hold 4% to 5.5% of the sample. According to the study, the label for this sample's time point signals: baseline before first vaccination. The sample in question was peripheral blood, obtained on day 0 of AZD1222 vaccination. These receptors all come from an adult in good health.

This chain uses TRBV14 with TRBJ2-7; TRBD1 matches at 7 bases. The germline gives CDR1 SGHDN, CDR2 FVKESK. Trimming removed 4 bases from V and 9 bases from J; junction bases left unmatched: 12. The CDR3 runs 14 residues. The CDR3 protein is CASSLAGGTVGQYF. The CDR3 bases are TGTGCCAGCAGCCTGGCAGGGGGTACTGTGGGGCAGTACTTC.

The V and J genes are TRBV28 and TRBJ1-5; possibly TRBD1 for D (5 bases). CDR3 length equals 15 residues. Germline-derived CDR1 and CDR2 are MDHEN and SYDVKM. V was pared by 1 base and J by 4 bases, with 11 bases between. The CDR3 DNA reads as TGTGCCAGCAGTTTATTGTACAGGAATAATCAGCCCCAGCATTTT. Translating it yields CASSLLYRNNQPQHF.

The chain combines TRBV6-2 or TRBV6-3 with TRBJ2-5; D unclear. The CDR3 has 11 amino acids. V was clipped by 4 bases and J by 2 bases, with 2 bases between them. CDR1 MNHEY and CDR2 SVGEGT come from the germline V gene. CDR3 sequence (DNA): TGTGCCAGCAGTTCGCAAGAGACCCAGTACTTC. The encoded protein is CASSSQETQYF.

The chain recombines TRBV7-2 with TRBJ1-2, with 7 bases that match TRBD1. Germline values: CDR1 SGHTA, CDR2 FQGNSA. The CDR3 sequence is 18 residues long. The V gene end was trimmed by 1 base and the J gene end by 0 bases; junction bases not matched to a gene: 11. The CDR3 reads CASSLGYRGWGANYGYTF. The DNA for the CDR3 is TGTGCCAGCAGCTTAGGATACAGGGGCTGGGGGGCTAACTATGGCTACACCTTC.

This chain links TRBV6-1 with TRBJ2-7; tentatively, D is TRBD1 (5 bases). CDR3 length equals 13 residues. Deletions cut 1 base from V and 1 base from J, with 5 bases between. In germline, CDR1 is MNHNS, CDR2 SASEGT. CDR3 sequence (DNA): TGTGCCAGCAGTGAAGACAGGTCCTACGAGCAGTACTTC. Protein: CASSEDRSYEQYF.

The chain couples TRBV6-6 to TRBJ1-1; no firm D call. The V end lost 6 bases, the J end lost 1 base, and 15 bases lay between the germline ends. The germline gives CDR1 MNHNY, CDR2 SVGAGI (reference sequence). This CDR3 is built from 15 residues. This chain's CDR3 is CASSLNEGQNTEAFF. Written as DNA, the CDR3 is TGTGCCAGCAGCCTTAACGAAGGTCAGAACACTGAAGCTTTCTTT.

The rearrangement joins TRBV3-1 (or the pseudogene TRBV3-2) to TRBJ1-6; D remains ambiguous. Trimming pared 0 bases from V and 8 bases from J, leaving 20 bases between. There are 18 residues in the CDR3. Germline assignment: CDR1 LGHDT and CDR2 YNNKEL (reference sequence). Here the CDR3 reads CASSQEGKLSRADSPLHF. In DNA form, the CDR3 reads TGTGCCAGCAGCCAAGAGGGCAAACTATCTCGGGCGGATTCACCCCTCCACTTT.

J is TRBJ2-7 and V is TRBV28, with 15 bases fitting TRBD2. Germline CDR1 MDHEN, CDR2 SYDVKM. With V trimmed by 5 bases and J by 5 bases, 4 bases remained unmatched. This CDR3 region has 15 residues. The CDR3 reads CASSHRTSGGDEQYF. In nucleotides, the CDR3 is TGTGCCAGCAGTCATAGGACTAGCGGGGGGGACGAGCAGTACTTC. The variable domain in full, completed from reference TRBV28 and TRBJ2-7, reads DVKVTQSSRYLVKRTGEKVFLECVQDMDHENMFWYRQDPGLGLRLIYFSYDVKMKEKGDIPEGYSVSREKKERFSLILESASTNQTSMYLCASSHRTSGGDEQYFGPGTRLTVT.

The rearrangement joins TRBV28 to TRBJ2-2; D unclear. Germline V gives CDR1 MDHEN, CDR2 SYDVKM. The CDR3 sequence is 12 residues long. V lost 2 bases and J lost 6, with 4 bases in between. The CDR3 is CASSLGPGELFF. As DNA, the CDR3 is TGTGCCAGCAGTTTAGGGCCCGGGGAGCTGTTTTTT.

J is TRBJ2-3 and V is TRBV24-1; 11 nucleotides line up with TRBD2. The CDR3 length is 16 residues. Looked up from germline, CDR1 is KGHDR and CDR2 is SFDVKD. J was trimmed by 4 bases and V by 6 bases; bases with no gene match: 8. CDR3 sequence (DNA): TGTGCCACCAGTAAGCCTAGCGGGGGGCTTGCAGATACGCAGTATTTT. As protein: CATSKPSGGLADTQYF.

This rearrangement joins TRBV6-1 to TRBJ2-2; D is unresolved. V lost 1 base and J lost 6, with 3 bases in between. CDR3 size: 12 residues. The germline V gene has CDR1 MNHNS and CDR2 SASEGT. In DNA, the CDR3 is TGTGCCAGCAGTGAAGTCTCCGGGGAGCTGTTTTTT. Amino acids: CASSEVSGELFF.

CDR3 nucleotides: TGTGCCAGCAGTCAGACAGGGGCGACCTACGAGCAGTACTTC. Its protein is CASSQTGATYEQYF. The rearrangement links TRBV28 to TRBJ2-7; 8 nucleotides line up with TRBD1. Germline V gives CDR1 MDHEN, CDR2 SYDVKM. With V trimmed by 5 bases and J by 2 bases, 5 bases remained unmatched. This CDR3 contains 14 residues.

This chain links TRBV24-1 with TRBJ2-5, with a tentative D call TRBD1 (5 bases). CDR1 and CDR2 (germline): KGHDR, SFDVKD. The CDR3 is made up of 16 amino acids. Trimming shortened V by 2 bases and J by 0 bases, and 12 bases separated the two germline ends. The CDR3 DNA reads TGTGCCACCAGTGATTCCAGGGTAGGGGACCAAGAGACCCAGTACTTC. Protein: CATSDSRVGDQETQYF.

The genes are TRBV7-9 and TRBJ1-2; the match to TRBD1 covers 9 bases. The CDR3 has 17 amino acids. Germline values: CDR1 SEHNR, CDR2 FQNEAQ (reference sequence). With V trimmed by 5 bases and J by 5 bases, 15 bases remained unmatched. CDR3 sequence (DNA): TGTGCCAGCAGCCGGACAGGGGCCAGGAGAAGCTTATATGGCTACACCTTC. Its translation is CASSRTGARRSLYGYTF.

In DNA, the CDR3 is TGTGCCATCCGCTCAAGACTAGCGGGACAAAATGAGCAGTTCTTC. Translation gives CAIRSRLAGQNEQFF. This chain links TRBV7-2 with TRBJ2-1, with TRBD2 matching 11 bases. V lost 10 bases to trimming and J lost 7 bases; unmatched junction nucleotides: 12. Germline CDR1 is SGHTA and CDR2 is FQGNSA. The CDR3 runs to 15 residues.

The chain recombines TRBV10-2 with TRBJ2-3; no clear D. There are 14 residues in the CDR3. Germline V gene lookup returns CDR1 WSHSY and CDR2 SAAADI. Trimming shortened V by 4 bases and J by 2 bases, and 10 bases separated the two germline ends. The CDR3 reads CASSVNKFTDTQYF. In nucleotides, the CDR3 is TGCGCCAGCAGTGTCAACAAATTCACAGATACGCAGTATTTT.

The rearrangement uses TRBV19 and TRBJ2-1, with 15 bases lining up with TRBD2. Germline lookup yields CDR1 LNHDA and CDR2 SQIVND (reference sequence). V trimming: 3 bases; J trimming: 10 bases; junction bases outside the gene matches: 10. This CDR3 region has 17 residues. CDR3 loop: CASSIWTSGRAGEEQFF. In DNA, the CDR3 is TGTGCCAGTAGTATCTGGACTAGCGGGAGGGCCGGGGAGGAGCAGTTCTTC. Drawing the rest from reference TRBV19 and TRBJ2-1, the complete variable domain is DGGITQSPKYLFRKEGQNVTLSCEQNLNHDAMYWYRQDPGQGLRLIYYSQIVNDFQKGDIAEGYSVSREKKESFPLTVTSAQKNPTAFYLCASSIWTSGRAGEEQFFGPGTRLTVL.

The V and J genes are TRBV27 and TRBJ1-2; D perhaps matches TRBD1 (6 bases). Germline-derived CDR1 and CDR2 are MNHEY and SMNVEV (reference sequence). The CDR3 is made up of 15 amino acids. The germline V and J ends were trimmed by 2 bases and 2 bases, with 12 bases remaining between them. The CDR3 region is CASSLRRGENYGYTF. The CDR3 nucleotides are TGTGCCAGCAGTTTAAGAAGGGGGGAAAACTATGGCTACACCTTC.

This chain's CDR3 is CASSHIQVYGYTF. The CDR3 region has the DNA TGTGCCAGCAGCCATATCCAGGTATATGGCTACACCTTC. The chain recombines TRBV5-4 with TRBJ1-2, with unresolved D. The CDR3 sequence is 13 residues long. Trimming removed 4 bases at V and 5 bases at J, with 12 bases between. Germline loops: CDR1 SGHNT, CDR2 YYREEE (reference sequence).

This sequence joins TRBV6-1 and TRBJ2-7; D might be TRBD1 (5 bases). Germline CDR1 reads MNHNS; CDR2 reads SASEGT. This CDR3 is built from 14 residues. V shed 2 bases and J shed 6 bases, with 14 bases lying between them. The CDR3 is CASSESGRVSEQYF. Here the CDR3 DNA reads TGTGCCAGCAGTGAATCGGGCAGGGTGAGCGAGCAGTACTTC.

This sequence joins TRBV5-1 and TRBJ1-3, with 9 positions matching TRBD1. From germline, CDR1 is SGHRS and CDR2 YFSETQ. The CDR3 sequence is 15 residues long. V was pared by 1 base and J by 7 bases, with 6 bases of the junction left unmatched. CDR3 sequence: CASSLTGTGRNTIYF. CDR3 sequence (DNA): TGCGCCAGCAGCTTGACCGGGACAGGGAGGAACACCATATATTTT. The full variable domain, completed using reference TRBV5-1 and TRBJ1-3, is KAGVTQTPRYLIKTRGQQVTLSCSPISGHRSVSWYQQTPGQGLQFLFEYFSETQRNKGNFPGRFSGRQFSNSRSEMNVSTLELGDSALYLCASSLTGTGRNTIYFGEGSWLTVV.

The CDR3 bases are TGCAGTATACAGGGGAGCACAGATACGCAGTATTTT. The encoded protein is CSIQGSTDTQYF. The chain joins TRBV29-1 to TRBJ2-3; 7 positions match TRBD1. The germline gives CDR1 SQVTM, CDR2 ANQGSEA. CDR3 length: 12 residues.